Presented here are 14 T cell receptor beta chains from one specimen sequenced in a study of graft-versus-host responses after intestinal transplantation. For these TCRs, the target antigens are not known. The assay was immunoSEQ multiplex PCR, and TCRdb's table has in-frame clones only and misses some. This sample has 70,000 to 80,000 clones, with less than 95% found just once. The specimen comprised unstimulated CD8+ T cells sorted from spleen or lymph node cells, sampled before intestinal transplant. These TCRs come from a human donor who received an intestinal transplant.

This chain uses TRBV7-9 with TRBJ1-1; D is possibly TRBD1 (6 bases). V was trimmed by 1 base and J by 5 bases, leaving 11 bases between them. This CDR3 comprises 14 residues. CDR1 SEHNR and CDR2 FQNEAQ come from the germline V gene (reference sequence). The CDR3 is CASSLVQGSTEAFF. CDR3 bases: TGTGCCAGCAGCTTAGTACAGGGATCGACTGAAGCTTTCTTT.

This clone was seen a single time. V is TRBV7-9 and J is TRBJ1-2, with D perhaps TRBD1 (6 bases). Trimming removed 5 bases at V and 0 bases at J, with 16 bases between. CDR1 SEHNR and CDR2 FQNEAQ come from the germline V gene (reference sequence). There are 16 residues in the CDR3. The CDR3 is CASSPAGAPANYGYTF. For the CDR3, the DNA is TGTGCCAGCAGCCCAGCGGGGGCGCCGGCTAACTATGGCTACACCTTC.

V gene TRBV9 combines with J gene TRBJ2-5; 10 bases line up with TRBD2. After removal of 2 bases from V and 5 bases from J, the junction contained 9 bases not matched to a gene. The germline V gene has CDR1 SGDLS and CDR2 YYNGEE. The CDR3 contains 16 residues. The CDR3 region is CASSVSQAGGWETQYF. CDR3 nucleotide sequence: TGTGCCAGCAGCGTGTCCCAAGCGGGGGGGTGGGAGACCCAGTACTTC.

This chain uses TRBV19 with TRBJ2-3; D remains ambiguous. V shed 4 bases and J shed 2 bases, with 4 bases lying between them. The CDR3 contains 12 residues. Germline V gene lookup returns CDR1 LNHDA and CDR2 SQIVND (reference sequence). The CDR3: CASSTFTDTQYF. CDR3 bases: TGTGCCAGTAGTACCTTCACAGATACGCAGTATTTT.

The J gene is TRBJ1-2, the V gene TRBV19; 10 bases map to TRBD1. The germline V gene has CDR1 LNHDA and CDR2 SQIVND (reference sequence). The CDR3 sequence is 18 residues long. Trimming took 3 bases from V and 8 from J; bases not matched to a gene: 18. The CDR3 sequence is CASSIGRDRGLTVGGYTF. The CDR3 nucleotides read TGTGCCAGTAGTATTGGGCGCGACAGGGGGCTTACCGTAGGAGGCTACACCTTC.

V and J are TRBV2 and TRBJ2-7, with unresolved D. This CDR3 spans 15 amino acids. The V end was cut by 0 bases, the J end by 0 bases, with 9 bases between. CDR1 SNHLY and CDR2 FYNNEI come from the germline V gene. CDR3 amino acids: CASSEAPESSYEQYF. CDR3 DNA: TGTGCCAGCAGTGAAGCCCCCGAGAGCTCCTACGAGCAGTACTTC.

The V gene is TRBV4-1, the J gene TRBJ1-5; D is uncertain. Trimming stripped 0 bases from V and 9 bases from J, with 15 bases between. Germline lookup yields CDR1 MGHRA and CDR2 YSYEKL. The CDR3 loop spans 15 amino acids. CDR3 loop: CASSQDGTRGGPQHF. In nucleotides, the CDR3 is TGCGCCAGCAGCCAAGATGGTACTCGGGGTGGGCCCCAGCATTTT.

Points on this clone: The sample holds other DNA sequences that translate to the same CDR3. This chain joins TRBV21-1 and TRBJ1-4; the table names TRBD1, a call not compared with the DNA. TRBV21-1 is a recognized pseudogene. CDR3 length equals 17 residues. The CDR3 here is CASSKAVITGDNEKLFF. CDR3 sequence (DNA): TGTGCCAGCAGCAAAGCCGTCATAACAGGAGATAATGAAAAACTGTTCTTT.

The chain links TRBV9 to TRBJ1-2; TRBD1 might be the D (5 bases). Germline assignment: CDR1 SGDLS and CDR2 YYNGEE. The V end lost 6 bases, the J end lost 4 bases, and 13 bases lay between the germline ends. The length of the CDR3 is 13 residues. The CDR3 region has the DNA TGTGCCAGCACCCCCTGGGGCAGCTATGGCTACACCTTC. It encodes CASTPWGSYGYTF. The full variable domain, in which reference TRBV9 and TRBJ1-2 provide the parts outside the CDR3, is DSGVTQTPKHLITATGQRVTLRCSPRSGDLSVYWYQQSLDQGLQFLIQYYNGEERAKGNILERFSAQQFPDLHSELNLSSLELGDSALYFCASTPWGSYGYTFGSGTRLTVV.

CDR3: CASSGPGVGSSYEQYF. In DNA, the CDR3 is TGTGCCAGCAGCGGCCCAGGTGTAGGGAGCTCCTACGAGCAGTACTTC. The V and J genes are TRBV13 and TRBJ2-7, with a weak D call TRBD2 (5 bases). The V end was cut by 5 bases, the J end by 0 bases, with 17 bases between. The CDR3 length is 16 residues. Germline values: CDR1 PRHDT, CDR2 FYEKMQ (reference sequence).

This clone came up a few times. The CDR3 DNA sequence: TGTGCCAGCAGTTTAGGGGGGGGGCAGCCCCAGCATTTT. Its translation: CASSLGGGQPQHF. This chain uses TRBV27 with TRBJ1-5; maybe TRBD1 (5 bases). Germline values: CDR1 MNHEY, CDR2 SMNVEV (reference sequence). This CDR3 region has 13 residues. Trimming pared 2 bases from V and 7 bases from J, leaving 9 bases between.

V is TRBV19 and J is TRBJ1-5, with TRBD1 as a possible D gene (6 bases). The length of the CDR3 is 10 residues. Germline V gene sequence: CDR1 LNHDA, CDR2 SQIVND (reference sequence). The V gene lost 9 bases and the J gene lost 11 bases, with 11 bases spanning the gap. The CDR3 sequence: CASRGMAQHF. The CDR3 bases are TGTGCCAGCAGGGGTATGGCCCAGCATTTT.

The rearrangement links TRBV27 to TRBJ2-1; the D is unclear. The germline V gene encodes CDR1 MNHEY and CDR2 SMNVEV (reference sequence). This CDR3 is 13 amino acids long. Trimming cost V 0 bases and J 3 bases, with 3 bases left between them. The CDR3 loop is CASSLSVYNEQFF. As DNA, the CDR3 is TGTGCCAGCAGTTTATCCGTCTACAATGAGCAGTTCTTC.

The V call is TRBV4-2, the J call TRBJ2-3; 8 nucleotides agree with TRBD2. The CDR3 is 18 residues long. J lost 6 bases, V lost 0 bases, and 14 bases had no gene match. Germline V gene data show CDR1 as LGHNA and CDR2 as YNFKEQ. This CDR3 reads CASSQEYLGSGDVDTQYF. CDR3 DNA sequence: TGTGCCAGCAGCCAAGAGTATTTGGGTAGCGGGGACGTCGATACGCAGTATTTT.